This entry features one T cell receptor beta chain sequence. The sample originates from a study of CD8 T cells in Susac syndrome. The RNA, roughly 0.45 to 1 ug, was put through reverse transcription using random hexamers. MiXCR was run by TCRdb on the immunoSEQ multiplex PCR reads, yielding one entry per CDR3 protein. The sample has 130,000 to 150,000 distinct CDR3 sequences, approximately 95% seen once. Blood CD8+ and CD4+ T cells underwent high-throughput TCR beta sequencing. The authors negatively isolated CD8+ and CD4+ T cells and FACS-enriched TEMRA cells. Germline lookup yields CDR1 SGHTA and CDR2 FQGNSA. The ends were cut back, 3 bases at V and 6 bases at J, with 8 bases in the middle. The CDR3 totals 12 residues.

The receptor's source is a human donor in good health. The chain has TRBV7-2 and TRBJ1-1; D uncertain. Material: CD4+ T cells from PBMCs. In DNA, the CDR3 is TGTGCCAGCAGCTTGCTCCGATCTGAAGCTTTCTTT. Protein sequence: CASSLLRSEAFF. Using reference TRBV7-2 and TRBJ1-1 for the parts outside the CDR3, the full variable domain is GAGVSQSPSNKVTEKGKDVELRCDPISGHTALYWYRQSLGQGLEFLIYFQGNSAPDKSGLPSDRFSAERTGGSVSTLTIQRTQQEDSAVYLCASSLLRSEAFFGQGTRLTVV.